This section outlines one TCR beta chain sequence together with its context. Under the authors' procedure: Amplification from reference gene primers served as the basis for estimated nucleated cell counts. The method was immunoSEQ multiplex PCR; TCRdb's version includes in-frame clones alone and lacks a portion of them. The D gene and trimming were derived from the DNA, and the V and J assignments and clone size from that table. The table records 85,000 to 90,000 clones, around 86% of them present only once. This record belongs to a study of blood T cell repertoires in COVID-19. Germline CDR1 reads PRHDT; CDR2 reads FYEKMQ (reference sequence). The trim removed 3 bases at V and 0 bases at J, leaving 2 bases unmatched. The length of the CDR3 is 14 residues.

Sequenced sample: peripheral blood. The source of this sequence is a woman aged 80 or over with active or convalescent COVID-19. V usage is TRBV13 and J usage is TRBJ2-7; 7 nucleotides line up with TRBD2. The CDR3 region is CASSFRDYSYEQYF. CDR3 DNA: TGTGCCAGCAGCTTCCGGGACTACTCCTACGAGCAGTACTTC.